Listed here are 30 T cell receptor beta chains from one sample, sequenced in a study of shared clonotypes between healthy human individuals. TCRdb keeps only in-frame clones here, not all; method: immunoSEQ multiplex PCR. This table has about 2.4 million clones, about 92% appearing once. Sequencing input: naive CD4+ T cells sorted from blood. Subset indicated: CD45RA+ positively selected. The origin of the receptors is a man aged 18-30 years in good health.

This chain connects TRBV28 to TRBJ1-5, with no clear D. Trimming left V 5 bases short and J 1 base short, with 9 bases between. Germline CDR1 and CDR2: MDHEN and SYDVKM. The CDR3 runs to 14 residues. The CDR3 spells CASSQWASNQPQHF. CDR3 nucleotides: TGTGCCAGCAGTCAATGGGCCAGCAATCAGCCCCAGCATTTT.

The J gene is TRBJ1-1, the V gene TRBV5-1; TRBD1 agrees at 8 bases. After removal of 6 bases from V and 1 base from J, the junction contained 5 bases not matched to a gene. Germline CDR1 is SGHRS and CDR2 is YFSETQ. CDR3 size: 14 residues. The CDR3 here is CASNYGQGNTEAFF. The CDR3 DNA sequence: TGCGCCAGCAACTATGGACAGGGGAACACTGAAGCTTTCTTT.

The chain uses TRBV7-3 and TRBJ2-1; perhaps TRBD1 as D (6 bases). In germline, CDR1 is SGHTA, CDR2 FQGTGA. V was shortened by 2 bases and J by 2 bases, with 16 bases between the two germline ends. The CDR3 consists of 17 residues. Written as DNA, the CDR3 is TGTGCCAGCAGCTTAGGTCTGGGGGCGACGGCCTACAATGAGCAGTTCTTC. It encodes CASSLGLGATAYNEQFF.

The V gene is TRBV6-6, the J gene TRBJ1-2; no clear D gene. Trimming cost V 0 bases and J 4 bases, with 15 bases left between them. The CDR3 has 16 residues. Looked up from germline, CDR1 is MNHNY and CDR2 is SVGAGI (reference sequence). The CDR3 DNA follows: TGTGCCAGCAGTTACTCGACGCTTTTTACCGGCTATGGCTACACCTTC. Protein product: CASSYSTLFTGYGYTF.

V gene TRBV28 combines with J gene TRBJ1-5, with D perhaps TRBD1 (6 bases). CDR3 size: 13 residues. V lost 8 bases and J 3 bases, leaving 11 bases between the germline ends. Germline CDR1 reads MDHEN; CDR2 reads SYDVKM. The chain's CDR3 is CASLRQVNQPQHF. In nucleotides, the CDR3 is TGTGCCAGCCTCCGACAGGTCAATCAGCCCCAGCATTTT.

This sequence joins TRBV6-6 and TRBJ2-7, with D perhaps TRBD1 (7 bases). Trimming cost V 8 bases and J 1 base, with 21 bases left between them. The CDR3 runs to 16 residues. CDR1 and CDR2 (germline): MNHNY, SVGAGI (reference sequence). The DNA for the CDR3 is TGTGCCAGCGGACTCTGGGACAGCGGGCCGTCCTACGAGCAGTACTTC. Translating gives CASGLWDSGPSYEQYF.

In its sample, this clone was seen once. J is TRBJ2-3 and V is TRBV7-3, with 7 bases that match TRBD1. This CDR3 is built from 13 residues. V shed 5 bases, J shed 6 bases, and the junction held 5 bases outside the gene matches. Germline V gene sequence: CDR1 SGHTA, CDR2 FQGTGA. In nucleotides, the CDR3 is TGTGCCAGCAGCGAGACAGGGTTCGATACGCAGTATTTT. This encodes CASSETGFDTQYF.

The rearrangement joins TRBV15 to TRBJ2-7, with D possibly TRBD1 on 5 matching bases. Trimming removed 0 bases from V and 2 bases from J, with 8 bases in between. CDR3 size: 14 residues. Germline V CDR1 and CDR2: LNHNV, YYDKDF (reference sequence). The CDR3 loop is CATSREGRAYEQYF. The CDR3 nucleotides are TGTGCCACCAGCAGAGAGGGCAGGGCCTACGAGCAGTACTTC.

On this clone: In the same sample, other DNA sequences code for this CDR3. This rearrangement joins TRBV18 to TRBJ1-1, with 9 bases identical to TRBD1. J lost 2 bases, V lost 6 bases, and 4 bases had no gene match. This CDR3 is built from 14 residues. Germline CDR1 reads KGHSH; CDR2 reads LQKENI. This CDR3 is CASSRTGANTEAFF. The CDR3 coding sequence is TGTGCCAGCTCGCGGACAGGGGCCAACACTGAAGCTTTCTTT.

This clone was picked up one time. The chain employs TRBV10-3 and TRBJ1-1, with D possibly being TRBD1 (6 bases). Trimming took 6 bases from V and 0 from J, leaving 11 bases between them. This CDR3 contains 14 residues. Germline V gene lookup returns CDR1 ENHRY and CDR2 SYGVKD. The CDR3 protein is CAISRTVMNTEAFF. In DNA form, the CDR3 reads TGTGCCATCAGCCGGACAGTCATGAACACTGAAGCTTTCTTT.

V usage is TRBV15 and J usage is TRBJ1-4; the D gene is possibly TRBD1 (5 bases). Germline V gene sequence: CDR1 LNHNV, CDR2 YYDKDF (reference sequence). The CDR3 extends over 13 amino acids. V dropped 6 bases and J dropped 5 bases, with 10 bases sitting between them. The CDR3: CATRGQQNEKLFF. The CDR3 nucleotides are TGTGCCACCAGGGGGCAGCAAAATGAAAAACTGTTTTTT. The full variable domain, with the rest looked up from reference TRBV15 and TRBJ1-4, is DAMVIQNPRYQVTQFGKPVTLSCSQTLNHNVMYWYQQKSSQAPKLLFHYYDKDFNNEADTPDNFQSRRPNTSFCFLDIRSPGLGDTAMYLCATRGQQNEKLFFGSGTQLSVL.

This chain uses TRBV7-2 with TRBJ2-2, with 9 positions matching TRBD1. The CDR3 is 15 residues long. Germline V gives CDR1 SGHTA, CDR2 FQGNSA. Losses at the gene ends were 6 bases for V and 5 bases for J; bases not matched to a gene: 7. DNA for the CDR3: TGTGCCAGCAGACCACAGGGGGCGGGTACCGGGGAGCTGTTTTTT. Protein product: CASRPQGAGTGELFF. Full variable domain (remainder filled in from reference TRBV7-2 and TRBJ2-2): GAGVSQSPSNKVTEKGKDVELRCDPISGHTALYWYRQSLGQGLEFLIYFQGNSAPDKSGLPSDRFSAERTGGSVSTLTIQRTQQEDSAVYLCASRPQGAGTGELFFGEGSRLTVL.

The chain is built from TRBV7-9 and TRBJ2-7, with 11 bases fitting TRBD2. Germline V lookup: CDR1 SEHNR, CDR2 FQNEAQ (reference sequence). The CDR3 is 15 amino acids. V was pared by 4 bases and J by 5 bases, with 7 bases of the junction left unmatched. The CDR3: CASSSLTSGIHEQYF. The CDR3, as DNA: TGTGCCAGCAGCTCCCTGACTAGCGGGATCCACGAGCAGTACTTC.

About this clone: This sample also contains other DNA sequences that code for the same CDR3. The chain is built from TRBV5-1 and TRBJ1-6; 8 bases align to TRBD1. In germline, CDR1 is SGHRS, CDR2 YFSETQ. The length of the CDR3 is 15 residues. Trimming removed 2 bases from V and 3 bases from J; junction bases left unmatched: 1. CDR3 coding DNA: TGCGCCAGCAGCTTAGACAGGGGCTATAATTCACCCCTCCACTTT. Translation: CASSLDRGYNSPLHF.

This clone came up a few times. V and J are TRBV6-1 and TRBJ2-7; D is unresolved. Germline CDR1 reads MNHNS; CDR2 reads SASEGT. The ends were cut back, 5 bases at V and 0 bases at J, with 5 bases in the middle. There are 12 residues in the CDR3. In nucleotides, the CDR3 is TGTGCCAGCAGTACCGACTCCTACGAGCAGTACTTC. It codes for CASSTDSYEQYF.

The chain is built from TRBV10-3 and TRBJ2-7; D not certain. Germline CDR1 reads ENHRY; CDR2 reads SYGVKD. The CDR3 has 12 residues. Deletions cut 3 bases from V and 2 bases from J, with 5 bases between. As DNA, the CDR3 is TGTGCCATCAGTGACACAGCCTACGAGCAGTACTTC. This encodes CAISDTAYEQYF.

Only one count was recorded for this clone. V gene TRBV5-1 combines with J gene TRBJ2-1; 7 bases match TRBD1. CDR1 is SGHRS, CDR2 YFSETQ, per germline. This CDR3 has 16 residues. V lost 7 bases to trimming and J lost 6 bases; unmatched junction nucleotides: 16. The DNA for the CDR3 is TGCGCCAGCCCTCTTGTTCGAGACAGGGAGATCAATGAGCAGTTCTTC. Protein product: CASPLVRDREINEQFF.

The chain joins TRBV28 to TRBJ1-1; no firm D call. Germline V gives CDR1 MDHEN, CDR2 SYDVKM. The CDR3 extends over 13 amino acids. V dropped 5 bases and J dropped 11 bases, with 18 bases sitting between them. In DNA, the CDR3 is TGTGCCAGCAGTCCCAGGCCCCCCCTAAGGGCTTTCTTT. Its protein product is CASSPRPPLRAFF.

The V and J genes are TRBV2 and TRBJ2-3, with D maybe TRBD2 (5 bases). V lost 6 bases and J 0 bases, leaving 13 bases between the germline ends. Germline CDR1 is SNHLY and CDR2 is FYNNEI. CDR3 size: 15 residues. The CDR3: CASRPEGLSTDTQYF. In DNA, the CDR3 is TGTGCCAGCAGACCCGAGGGTCTAAGCACAGATACGCAGTATTTT.

The chain uses TRBV21-1 and TRBJ2-7; the table gives TRBD1 as D, unverified against the DNA. TRBV21-1 is deemed a pseudogene. CDR3 size: 14 residues. DNA of the CDR3: TGTGCCACCCACCCGGTAGGACAGGGGGGGGAGCAGTACTTC. Translation gives CATHPVGQGGEQYF.

This clone was seen a single time. This rearrangement joins TRBV7-2 to TRBJ2-5; D uncertain. The germline V and J ends were trimmed by 5 bases and 5 bases, with 15 bases remaining between them. This CDR3 has 14 amino acids. Germline V gives CDR1 SGHTA, CDR2 FQGNSA. Here the CDR3 DNA reads TGTGCCAGCAGCACGGGCCTAACTGTGGAGACCCAGTACTTC. Residues: CASSTGLTVETQYF.

The rearrangement joins TRBV29-1 to TRBJ2-7, with 7 bases matching TRBD1. This CDR3 is built from 13 residues. Germline CDR1 is SQVTM and CDR2 is ANQGSEA. With V trimmed by 4 bases and J by 1 base, 4 bases remained unmatched. CDR3 loop: CSVGSDRSYEQYF. The CDR3 DNA sequence: TGCAGCGTTGGGTCGGACAGGTCCTACGAGCAGTACTTC.

This chain uses TRBV5-6 with TRBJ2-6; 8 nucleotides agree with TRBD2. With V trimmed by 3 bases and J by 2 bases, 7 bases remained unmatched. Germline-derived CDR1 and CDR2 are SGHDT and YYEEEE. CDR3 length: 17 residues. In nucleotides, the CDR3 is TGTGCCAGCAGCTGGGGCGGGGGGCAGGCTGGGGCCAACGTCCTGACTTTC. Its protein is CASSWGGGQAGANVLTF.

As concerns this clone: This same CDR3 is encoded by further DNA sequences in the sample. The chain uses TRBV19 and TRBJ1-6; TRBD1 matches 7 bases. The CDR3 is made up of 16 amino acids. CDR1 is LNHDA and CDR2 is SQIVND in the germline V gene (reference sequence). V trimming: 6 bases; J trimming: 3 bases; junction bases outside the gene matches: 8. In DNA, the CDR3 is TGTGCCAGTAGACTACAGGGACAGAGCTATAATTCACCCCTCCACTTT. Its translation is CASRLQGQSYNSPLHF.

The V call is TRBV5-6, the J call TRBJ1-5; D call uncertain. The CDR3 extends over 14 amino acids. Looked up from germline, CDR1 is SGHDT and CDR2 is YYEEEE. V dropped 5 bases and J dropped 1 base, with 10 bases sitting between them. The CDR3 coding sequence is TGTGCCAGCAGGGATTTCAGCAGCAATCAGCCCCAGCATTTT. Translating it yields CASRDFSSNQPQHF.

In its sample, this clone was seen once. V gene TRBV7-2 combines with J gene TRBJ2-7; D call uncertain. Germline V CDR1 and CDR2: SGHTA, FQGNSA. V was shortened by 5 bases and J by 1 base, with 6 bases between the two germline ends. The length of the CDR3 is 12 residues. Here the CDR3 DNA reads TGTGCCAGCAGCGCCCCGTCCTACGAGCAGTACTTC. Translated: CASSAPSYEQYF.

The CDR3: CASGTASGNTIYF. The CDR3 coding sequence is TGTGCCTCTGGGACAGCCTCTGGAAACACCATATATTTT. V is TRBV18 and J is TRBJ1-3, with TRBD1 matching 7 bases. CDR1 is KGHSH and CDR2 is LQKENI in the germline V gene. CDR3 length: 13 amino acids. J lost 0 bases, V lost 11 bases, and 4 bases had no gene match.

This clone has only one observation. Other DNA sequences from this sample encode an identical CDR3 as well. This chain links TRBV9 with TRBJ2-1, with TRBD2 matching 8 bases. The CDR3 has 15 residues. Germline V gene data show CDR1 as SGDLS and CDR2 as YYNGEE. V lost 0 bases, J lost 6 bases, and 5 bases stayed unmatched. CDR3 DNA: TGTGCCAGCAGCGTAGCCAGCGGGAGAGTCAATGAGCAGTTCTTC. Translated: CASSVASGRVNEQFF. Using reference TRBV9 and TRBJ2-1 for the parts outside the CDR3, the full variable domain is DSGVTQTPKHLITATGQRVTLRCSPRSGDLSVYWYQQSLDQGLQFLIQYYNGEERAKGNILERFSAQQFPDLHSELNLSSLELGDSALYFCASSVASGRVNEQFFGPGTRLTVL.

Comment on this clone: Other DNA sequences in this sample translate to the same CDR3. This rearrangement joins TRBV18 to TRBJ1-2; D unresolved. The CDR3 runs 13 residues. V was clipped by 4 bases and J by 0 bases, with 6 bases between them. Germline V gives CDR1 KGHSH, CDR2 LQKENI. The DNA for the CDR3 is TGTGCCAGCTCACAAGGGCCTAACTATGGCTACACCTTC. It is translated as CASSQGPNYGYTF.

The CDR3 reads CASSGTGNQETQYF. In nucleotides, the CDR3 is TGTGCCAGTTCCGGGACAGGGAACCAAGAGACCCAGTACTTC. The chain joins TRBV30 to TRBJ2-5; 9 positions match TRBD1. Germline CDR1 reads GTSNPN; CDR2 reads SVGIG (reference sequence). The J segment lost 0 bases and the V segment lost 8 bases, leaving 7 bases of the junction unmatched. CDR3 length: 14 amino acids.